This paragraph reports one T cell receptor (beta chain). Sequencing used immunoSEQ multiplex PCR; TCRdb keeps in-frame clones, though not all of them. The data contain approximately 260,000 clones, approximately 89% of them singletons. These data come from a study of blood T cell repertoires in COVID-19. Two negative PCRs, clearance, or symptom resolution had been documented for recovered Cohort 3 donors. The CDR3 runs 16 residues. Per germline, CDR1 LNHDA and CDR2 SQIVND (reference sequence). J gave up 2 bases and V 7 bases, and 11 bases lay outside the gene matches. The sequence was collected from an older woman who had recovered from COVID-19. This rearrangement joins TRBV19 to TRBJ2-3; 8 bases map to TRBD1. The source material was PBMCs or T cells enriched from blood (not recorded which). CDR3 residues: CASIHPGTGDTDTQYF. The CDR3 DNA reads TGTGCCAGTATACACCCCGGGACAGGAGACACAGATACGCAGTATTTT.